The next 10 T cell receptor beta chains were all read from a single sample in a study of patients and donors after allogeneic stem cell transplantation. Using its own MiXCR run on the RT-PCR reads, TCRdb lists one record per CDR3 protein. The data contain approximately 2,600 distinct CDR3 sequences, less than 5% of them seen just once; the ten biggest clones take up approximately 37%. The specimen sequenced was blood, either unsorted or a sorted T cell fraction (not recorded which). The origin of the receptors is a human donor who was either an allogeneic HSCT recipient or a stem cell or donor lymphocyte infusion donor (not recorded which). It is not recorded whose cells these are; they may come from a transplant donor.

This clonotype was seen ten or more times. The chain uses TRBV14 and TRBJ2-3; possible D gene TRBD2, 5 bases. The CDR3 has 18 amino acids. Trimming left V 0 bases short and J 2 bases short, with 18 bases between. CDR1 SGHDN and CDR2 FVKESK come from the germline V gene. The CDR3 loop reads CASSQERDIGEITDTQYF. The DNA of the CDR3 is TGTGCCAGCAGCCAAGAACGCGACATCGGGGAAATCACAGATACGCAGTATTTT. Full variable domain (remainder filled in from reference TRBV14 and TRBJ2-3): EAGVTQFPSHSVIEKGQTVTLRCDPISGHDNLYWYRRVMGKEIKFLLHFVKESKQDESGMPNNRFLAERTGGTYSTLKVQPAELEDSGVYFCASSQERDIGEITDTQYFGPGTRLTVL.

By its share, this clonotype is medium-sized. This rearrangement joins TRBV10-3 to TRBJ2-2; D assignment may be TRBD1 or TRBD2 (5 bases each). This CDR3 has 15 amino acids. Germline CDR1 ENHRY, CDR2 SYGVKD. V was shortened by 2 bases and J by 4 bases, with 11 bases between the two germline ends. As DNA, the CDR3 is TGTGCCATCAGTGAGCCCGGGGCCACCACCGGGGAGCTGTTTTTT. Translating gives CAISEPGATTGELFF.

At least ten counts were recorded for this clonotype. CDR3 nucleotides: TGTGCCAGCAGTTTAGGAGTTTCCTACGAGCAGTACTTC. Protein sequence: CASSLGVSYEQYF. The chain carries TRBV6-6 and TRBJ2-7, with unresolved D. The V end lost 4 bases, the J end lost 1 base, and 8 bases lay between the germline ends. The germline gives CDR1 MNHNY, CDR2 SVGAGI (reference sequence). This CDR3 is built from 13 residues.

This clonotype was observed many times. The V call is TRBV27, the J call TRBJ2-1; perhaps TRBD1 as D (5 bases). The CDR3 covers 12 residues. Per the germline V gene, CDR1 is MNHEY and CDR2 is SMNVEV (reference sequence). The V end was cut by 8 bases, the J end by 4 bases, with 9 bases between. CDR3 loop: CASQGQYNEQFF. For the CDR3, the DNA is TGTGCCAGCCAGGGTCAGTACAATGAGCAGTTCTTC.

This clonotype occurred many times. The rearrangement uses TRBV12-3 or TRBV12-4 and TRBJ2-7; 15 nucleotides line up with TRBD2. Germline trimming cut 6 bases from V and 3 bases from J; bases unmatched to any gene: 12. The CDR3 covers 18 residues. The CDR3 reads CASRPGLAGGLSIYEQYF. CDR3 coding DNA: TGTGCCAGCAGACCGGGACTAGCGGGAGGTCTTTCCATCTACGAGCAGTACTTC.

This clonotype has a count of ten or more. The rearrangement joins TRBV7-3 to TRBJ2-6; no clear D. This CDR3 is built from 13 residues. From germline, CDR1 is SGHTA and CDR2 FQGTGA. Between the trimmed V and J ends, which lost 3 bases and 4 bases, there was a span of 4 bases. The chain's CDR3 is CASSLGGANVLTF. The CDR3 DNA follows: TGTGCCAGCAGCTTGGGCGGGGCCAACGTCCTGACTTTC.

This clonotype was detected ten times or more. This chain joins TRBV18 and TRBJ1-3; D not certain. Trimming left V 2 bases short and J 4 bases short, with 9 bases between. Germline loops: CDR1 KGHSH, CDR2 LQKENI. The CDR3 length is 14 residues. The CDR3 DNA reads TGTGCCAGCTCACCAACACAAGGGGGAAACACCATATATTTT. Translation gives CASSPTQGGNTIYF.

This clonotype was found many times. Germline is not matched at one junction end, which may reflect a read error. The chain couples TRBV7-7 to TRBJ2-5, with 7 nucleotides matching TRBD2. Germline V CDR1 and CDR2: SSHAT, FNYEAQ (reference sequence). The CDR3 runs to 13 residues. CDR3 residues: CASSFGGGETQYF. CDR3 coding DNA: TGTGCTAGCAGCTTTGGCGGGGGAGAGACCCAGTACTTC.

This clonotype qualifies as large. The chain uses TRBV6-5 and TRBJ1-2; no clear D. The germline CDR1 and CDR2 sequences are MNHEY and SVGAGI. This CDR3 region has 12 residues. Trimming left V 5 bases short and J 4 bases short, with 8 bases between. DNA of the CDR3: TGTGCCAGCAGTCCAGGACTCTATGGCTACACCTTC. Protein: CASSPGLYGYTF.

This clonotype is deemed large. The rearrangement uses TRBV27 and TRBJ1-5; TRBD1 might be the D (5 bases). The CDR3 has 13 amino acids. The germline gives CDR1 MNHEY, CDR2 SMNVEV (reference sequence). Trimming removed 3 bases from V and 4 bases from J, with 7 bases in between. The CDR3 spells CASSLWGNQPQHF. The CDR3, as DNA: TGTGCCAGCAGTTTGTGGGGGAATCAGCCCCAGCATTTT.